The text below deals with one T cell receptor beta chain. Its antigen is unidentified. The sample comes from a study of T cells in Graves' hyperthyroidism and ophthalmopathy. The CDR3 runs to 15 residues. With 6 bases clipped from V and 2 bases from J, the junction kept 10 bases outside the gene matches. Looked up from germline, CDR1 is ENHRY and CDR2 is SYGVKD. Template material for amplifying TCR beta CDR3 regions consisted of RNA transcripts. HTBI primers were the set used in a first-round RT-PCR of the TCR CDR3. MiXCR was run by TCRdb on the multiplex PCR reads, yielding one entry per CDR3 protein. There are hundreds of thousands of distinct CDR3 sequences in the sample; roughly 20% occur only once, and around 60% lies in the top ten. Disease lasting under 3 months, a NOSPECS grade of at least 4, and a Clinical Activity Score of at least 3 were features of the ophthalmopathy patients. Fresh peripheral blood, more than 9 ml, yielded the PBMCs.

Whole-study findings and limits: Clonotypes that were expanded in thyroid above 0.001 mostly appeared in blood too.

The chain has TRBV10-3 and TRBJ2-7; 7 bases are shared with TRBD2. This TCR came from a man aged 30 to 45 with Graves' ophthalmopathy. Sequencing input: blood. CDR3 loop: CAISTTGGNPYEQYF. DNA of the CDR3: TGTGCCATCAGCACGACGGGAGGAAACCCCTACGAGCAGTACTTC.